This note documents a single TCR beta chain sequence. At one end the junction does not follow the germline gene, possibly because of a read error. This sample stems from a study of blood T cells in healthy people across ages. Primers used in a second PCR of roughly 6 to 12 cycles were a sample-barcoded 5' primer and a J-beta primer mix. From the 5' RACE reads, TCRdb called clonotypes with MiXCR, one entry per CDR3 protein. The top ten clones hold around a fifth of a sample with under 800,000 distinct CDR3 sequences, 35% to 45% of them seen once. The germline V gene encodes CDR1 PRHDT and CDR2 FYEKMQ (reference sequence). The CDR3 sequence is 17 residues long.

The V call is TRBV13, the J call TRBJ2-6; possibly TRBD2 for D (6 bases). Specimen: blood. This sequence originates from a woman aged 60-75 years in good health. This CDR3 is CASSLLRRGAGANVPTF. CDR3 sequence (DNA): TGTGCCAGCAGCTTACTCAGGAGGGGCGCTGGGGCCAACGTCCCGACTTTC. Full variable domain (remainder filled in from reference TRBV13 and TRBJ2-6): AAGVIQSPRHLIKEKRETATLKCYPIPRHDTVYWYQQGPGQDPQFLISFYEKMQSDKGSIPDRFSAQQFSDYHSELNMSSLELGDSALYFCASSLLRRGAGANVPTFGAGSRLTVL.